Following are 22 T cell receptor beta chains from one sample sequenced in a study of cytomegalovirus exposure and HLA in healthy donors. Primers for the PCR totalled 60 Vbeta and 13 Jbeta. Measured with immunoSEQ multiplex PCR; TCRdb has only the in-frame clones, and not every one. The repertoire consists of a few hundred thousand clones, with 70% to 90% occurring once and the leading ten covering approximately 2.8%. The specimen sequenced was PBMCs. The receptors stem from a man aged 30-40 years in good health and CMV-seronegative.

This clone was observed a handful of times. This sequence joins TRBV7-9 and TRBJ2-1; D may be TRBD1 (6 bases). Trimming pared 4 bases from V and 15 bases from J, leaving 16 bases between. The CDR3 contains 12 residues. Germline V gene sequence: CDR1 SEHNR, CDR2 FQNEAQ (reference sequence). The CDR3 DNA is TGTGCCAGCAGCTCGGCGGAAACAGGGCGGTTCTTC. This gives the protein CASSSAETGRFF.

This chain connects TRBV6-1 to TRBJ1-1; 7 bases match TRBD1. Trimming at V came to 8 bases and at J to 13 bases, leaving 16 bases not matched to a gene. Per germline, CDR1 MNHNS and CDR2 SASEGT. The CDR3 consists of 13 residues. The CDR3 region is CASSREPDRRSFF. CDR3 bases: TGTGCCAGCTCTCGCGAGCCGGACAGGCGGAGTTTCTTT.

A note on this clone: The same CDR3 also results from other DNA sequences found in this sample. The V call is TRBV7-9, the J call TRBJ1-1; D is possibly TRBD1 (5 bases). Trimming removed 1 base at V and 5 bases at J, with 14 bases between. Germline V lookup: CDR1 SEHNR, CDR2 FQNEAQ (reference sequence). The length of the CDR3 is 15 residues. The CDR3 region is CASSLVVGGETEAFF. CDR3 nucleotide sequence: TGTGCCAGCAGCTTAGTGGTCGGGGGAGAAACTGAAGCTTTCTTT.

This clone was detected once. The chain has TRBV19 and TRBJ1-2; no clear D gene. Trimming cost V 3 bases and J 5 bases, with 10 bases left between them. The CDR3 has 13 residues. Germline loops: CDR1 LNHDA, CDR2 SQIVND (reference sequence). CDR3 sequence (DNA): TGTGCCAGTAGTATCCTGCAGAAATATGGCTACACCTTC. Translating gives CASSILQKYGYTF.

For the CDR3, the DNA is TGTGCCAGCAGCCCCGGGTGGGGGGTTTCACCCCTCCACTTT. The encoded protein is CASSPGWGVSPLHF. This sequence joins TRBV27 and TRBJ1-6, with TRBD1 as a possible D gene (5 bases). The CDR3 consists of 14 residues. V dropped 6 bases and J dropped 9 bases, with 15 bases sitting between them. CDR1 MNHEY and CDR2 SMNVEV come from the germline V gene (reference sequence).

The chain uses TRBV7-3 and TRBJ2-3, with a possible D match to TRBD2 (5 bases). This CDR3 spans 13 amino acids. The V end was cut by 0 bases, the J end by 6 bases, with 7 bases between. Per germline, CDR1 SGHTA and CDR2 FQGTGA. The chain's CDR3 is CASSLTREDTQYF. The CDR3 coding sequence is TGTGCCAGCAGCTTAACTAGGGAGGATACGCAGTATTTT.

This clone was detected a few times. CDR3 DNA sequence: TGTGCCAGCAGCTTTACGCAGGGGGTTTCTATGAACACTGAAGCTTTCTTT. It codes for CASSFTQGVSMNTEAFF. The V gene is TRBV5-6, the J gene TRBJ1-1; 7 bases fit TRBD1. Trimming removed 2 bases from V and 0 bases from J; junction bases left unmatched: 10. CDR3 length: 17 residues. The germline gives CDR1 SGHDT, CDR2 YYEEEE. The full variable domain, its missing parts supplied by reference TRBV5-6 and TRBJ1-1, is DAGVTQSPTHLIKTRGQQVTLRCSPKSGHDTVSWYQQALGQGPQFIFQYYEEEERQRGNFPDRFSGHQFPNYSSELNVNALLLGDSALYLCASSFTQGVSMNTEAFFGQGTRLTVV.

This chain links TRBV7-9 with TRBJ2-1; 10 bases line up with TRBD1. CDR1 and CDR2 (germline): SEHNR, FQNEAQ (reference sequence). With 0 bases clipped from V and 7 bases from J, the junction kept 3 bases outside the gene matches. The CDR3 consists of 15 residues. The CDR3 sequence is CASSLADRGGNEQFF. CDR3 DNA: TGTGCCAGCAGCTTAGCGGACAGGGGGGGTAATGAGCAGTTCTTC.

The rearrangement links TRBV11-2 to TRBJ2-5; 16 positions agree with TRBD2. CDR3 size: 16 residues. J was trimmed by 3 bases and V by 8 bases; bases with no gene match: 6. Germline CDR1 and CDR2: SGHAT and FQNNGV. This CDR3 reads CASRLGTSGGEETQYF. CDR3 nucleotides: TGTGCCAGCCGTCTGGGGACTAGCGGGGGGGAAGAGACCCAGTACTTC.

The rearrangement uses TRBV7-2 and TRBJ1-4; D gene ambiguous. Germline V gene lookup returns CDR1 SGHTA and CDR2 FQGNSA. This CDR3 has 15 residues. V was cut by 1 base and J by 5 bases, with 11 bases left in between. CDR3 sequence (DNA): TGTGCCAGCAGCTTAGAGGTTGGAGTAAATGAAAAACTGTTTTTT. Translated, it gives CASSLEVGVNEKLFF.

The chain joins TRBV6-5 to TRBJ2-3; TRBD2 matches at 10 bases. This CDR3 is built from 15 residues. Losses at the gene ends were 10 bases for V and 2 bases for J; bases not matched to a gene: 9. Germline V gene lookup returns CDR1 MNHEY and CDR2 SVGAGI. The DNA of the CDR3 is TGTGCCACCCGGACTAGCGGAATCTTCACAGATACGCAGTATTTT. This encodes CATRTSGIFTDTQYF.

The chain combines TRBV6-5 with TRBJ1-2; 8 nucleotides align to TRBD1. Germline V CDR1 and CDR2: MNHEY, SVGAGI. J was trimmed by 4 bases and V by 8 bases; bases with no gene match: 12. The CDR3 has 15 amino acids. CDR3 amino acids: CASGAWQGAGYGYTF. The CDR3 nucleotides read TGTGCCAGCGGGGCATGGCAGGGGGCTGGCTATGGCTACACCTTC.

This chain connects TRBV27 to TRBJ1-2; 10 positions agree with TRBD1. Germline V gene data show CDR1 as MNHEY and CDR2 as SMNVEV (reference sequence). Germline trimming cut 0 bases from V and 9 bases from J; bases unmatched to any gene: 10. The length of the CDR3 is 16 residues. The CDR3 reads CASSLSGTGDGYSYTF. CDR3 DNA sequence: TGTGCCAGCAGTTTATCGGGGACAGGGGACGGTTATAGCTACACCTTC.

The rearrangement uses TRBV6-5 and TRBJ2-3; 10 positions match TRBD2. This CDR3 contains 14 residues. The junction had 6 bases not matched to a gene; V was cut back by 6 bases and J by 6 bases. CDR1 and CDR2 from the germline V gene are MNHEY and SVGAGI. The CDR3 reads CASRLLAGWDTQYF. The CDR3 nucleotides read TGTGCCAGCAGGCTACTAGCGGGGTGGGATACGCAGTATTTT.

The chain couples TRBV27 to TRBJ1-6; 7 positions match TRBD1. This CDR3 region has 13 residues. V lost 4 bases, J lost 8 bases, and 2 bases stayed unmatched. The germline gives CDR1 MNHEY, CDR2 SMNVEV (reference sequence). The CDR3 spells CASSSTGDSPLHF. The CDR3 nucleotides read TGTGCCAGCAGTTCTACAGGGGATTCACCCCTCCACTTT.

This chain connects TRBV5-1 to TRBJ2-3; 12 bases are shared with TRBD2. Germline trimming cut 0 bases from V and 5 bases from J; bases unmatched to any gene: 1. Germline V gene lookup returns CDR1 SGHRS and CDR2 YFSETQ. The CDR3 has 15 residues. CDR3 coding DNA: TGCGCCAGCAGCTTGGCACTAGCGGGGGGAGATACGCAGTATTTT. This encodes CASSLALAGGDTQYF.

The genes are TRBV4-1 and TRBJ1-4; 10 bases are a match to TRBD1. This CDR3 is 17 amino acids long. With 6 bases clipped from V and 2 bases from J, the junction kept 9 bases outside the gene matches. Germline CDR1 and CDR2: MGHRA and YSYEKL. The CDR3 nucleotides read TGCGCCAGCAGTCTTCCCGGGACAGGGGTTACTAATGAAAAACTGTTTTTT. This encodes CASSLPGTGVTNEKLFF.

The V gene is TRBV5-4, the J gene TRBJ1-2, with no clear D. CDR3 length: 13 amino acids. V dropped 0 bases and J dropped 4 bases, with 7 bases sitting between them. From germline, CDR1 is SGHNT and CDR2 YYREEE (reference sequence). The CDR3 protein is CASSLVLGYGYTF. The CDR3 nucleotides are TGTGCCAGCAGCTTGGTCCTAGGCTATGGCTACACCTTC.

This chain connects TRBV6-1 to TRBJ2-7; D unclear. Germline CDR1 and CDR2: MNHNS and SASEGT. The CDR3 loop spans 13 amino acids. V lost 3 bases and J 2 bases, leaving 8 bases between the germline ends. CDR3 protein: CASSEGLTYEQYF. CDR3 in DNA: TGTGCCAGCAGTGAGGGCTTGACCTACGAGCAGTACTTC.

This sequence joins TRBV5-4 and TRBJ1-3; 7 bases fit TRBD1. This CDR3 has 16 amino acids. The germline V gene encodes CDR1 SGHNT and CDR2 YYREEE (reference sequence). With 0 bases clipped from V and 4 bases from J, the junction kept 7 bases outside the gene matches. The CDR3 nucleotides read TGTGCCAGCAGCTTGGGAGAGGGGGCGCGGGGAAACACCATATATTTT. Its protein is CASSLGEGARGNTIYF.

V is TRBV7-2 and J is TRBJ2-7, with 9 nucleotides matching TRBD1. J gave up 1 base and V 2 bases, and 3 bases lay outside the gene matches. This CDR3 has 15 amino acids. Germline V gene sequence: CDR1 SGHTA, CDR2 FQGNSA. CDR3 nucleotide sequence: TGTGCCAGCAGCTTACAAGGACAGGGGTCCTACGAGCAGTACTTC. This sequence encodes CASSLQGQGSYEQYF. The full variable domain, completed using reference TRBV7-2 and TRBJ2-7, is GAGVSQSPSNKVTEKGKDVELRCDPISGHTALYWYRQSLGQGLEFLIYFQGNSAPDKSGLPSDRFSAERTGGSVSTLTIQRTQQEDSAVYLCASSLQGQGSYEQYFGPGTRLTVT.

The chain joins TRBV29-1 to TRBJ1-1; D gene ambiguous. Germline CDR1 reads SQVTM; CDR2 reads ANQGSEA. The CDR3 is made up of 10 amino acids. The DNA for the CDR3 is TGCGGCGCCCAGAACACTGAAGCTTTCTTT. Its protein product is CGAQNTEAFF.